This T cell receptor beta chain was sequenced during a study of blood T cell repertoires in COVID-19. Study-wide context: Both acute and convalescent COVID-19 samples were obtained from the United States, Italy and Spain. T cells, B-cell-depleted T cells, or PBMCs supplied cDNA or gDNA.

In the authors' workflow: Scientists estimated how many nucleated cells there were by amplifying reference gene primers. Produced via immunoSEQ multiplex PCR; TCRdb's table is partial and in-frame only. For V, J and clone size, that table is used; D and trimming come from the DNA. The sample yields some 130,000 clones, approximately 80% seen once. The CDR3 covers 14 residues. With V trimmed by 1 base and J by 4 bases, 3 bases remained unmatched. CDR1 is SGHAT, CDR2 FQDESV, per germline (reference sequence). This sequence originates from a man between 35 and 55 years old with active or convalescent COVID-19. The chain is built from TRBV11-1 and TRBJ1-1, with 7 bases identical to TRBD1. The sample taken for sequencing was peripheral blood. The CDR3 bases are TGTGCCAGCAGCTTAGGCGACAGGGCCACTGAAGCTTTCTTT. Translation gives CASSLGDRATEAFF.